These 30 T cell receptor beta chains were all obtained from the same sample, sequenced in a study of vaccination effects on CD4 cells after COVID-19. These receptors' targets are unknown. The data were produced by immunoSEQ multiplex PCR, yet TCRdb's version contains in-frame clones alone and is incomplete. The data contain tens of thousands of clones, about four fifths of them singletons. With the ViraFEST assay, the study expanded antigen-specific CD4+ T cells using viral peptide pools, then sequenced them. CD4+ T cells were isolated after 10 days of culture. Recipients of the vaccine had no prior SARS-CoV-2 infection and negative nucleocapsid antibodies. The source was CD4+ T cells from PBMCs cultured with HCoV-NL63 spike peptides, collected before COVID-19 vaccination. Receptors originate from a human donor who received a COVID-19 vaccine.

This clone was picked up a small number of times. The chain is built from TRBV3-1 (or the pseudogene TRBV3-2) and TRBJ1-2; 8 positions agree with TRBD1. The CDR3 is 14 amino acids. Germline values: CDR1 LGHDT, CDR2 YNNKEL (reference sequence). The V gene end was trimmed by 6 bases and the J gene end by 8 bases; junction bases not matched to a gene: 11. The DNA for the CDR3 is TGTGCCAGCAGGCAGACGACAGGGGTCTACGGCTACACCTTC. It translates to CASRQTTGVYGYTF.

This clone came up a few times. The chain carries TRBV10-3 and TRBJ1-5; D is unresolved. Trimming left V 10 bases short and J 4 bases short, with 20 bases between. This CDR3 has 15 amino acids. The germline V gene has CDR1 ENHRY and CDR2 SYGVKD. CDR3 region: CATQNGVGSNQPQHF. For the CDR3, the DNA is TGTGCCACCCAGAATGGGGTTGGGTCAAATCAGCCCCAGCATTTT.

This rearrangement joins TRBV6-4 to TRBJ2-7, with 8 bases matching TRBD1. The ends lost 5 bases at V and 3 bases at J; junction bases unmatched: 15. Germline CDR1 reads MRHNA; CDR2 reads SNTAGT. The CDR3 is 17 amino acids. The DNA of the CDR3 is TGTGCCAGCAGTTTCTTACAACCGGGACAGGAAGACTACGAGCAGTACGTC. Amino acid sequence: CASSFLQPGQEDYEQYV.

The chain employs TRBV3-1 (or the pseudogene TRBV3-2) and TRBJ2-2, with D perhaps TRBD1 (6 bases). The CDR3 covers 14 residues. With 5 bases removed from V and 5 bases from J, the gap between germline ends came to 12 bases. CDR1 LGHDT and CDR2 YNNKEL come from the germline V gene (reference sequence). CDR3 sequence reads: CASSDVRGTGELFF. CDR3 in DNA: TGTGCCAGCAGCGATGTCAGGGGTACCGGGGAGCTGTTTTTT.

This clone has only a few counts. The chain joins TRBV4-1 to TRBJ1-2; D possibly corresponds to TRBD1 (6 bases). Germline V gives CDR1 MGHRA, CDR2 YSYEKL. CDR3 length equals 15 residues. Trimming shortened V by 3 bases and J by 1 base, and 12 bases separated the two germline ends. The CDR3 DNA is TGCGCCAGCAGCCACGGACAGCCCTATAACTATGGCTACACCTTC. Protein sequence: CASSHGQPYNYGYTF.

This sequence joins TRBV28 and TRBJ1-4; maybe TRBD1 (6 bases). The V gene's germline CDR1 is MDHEN and CDR2 SYDVKM. Trimming removed 8 bases from V and 7 bases from J, with 26 bases in between. This CDR3 is 17 amino acids long. CDR3 protein: CASRRTGRGSGGEKLFF. Written as DNA, the CDR3 is TGTGCCAGCCGAAGAACAGGAAGGGGGTCTGGGGGTGAAAAACTGTTTTTT.

V usage is TRBV3-1 (or the pseudogene TRBV3-2) and J usage is TRBJ1-2, with a tentative D call TRBD1 (5 bases). This CDR3 is built from 14 residues. The germline V gene has CDR1 LGHDT and CDR2 YNNKEL (reference sequence). The V and J ends lost 1 base and 8 bases respectively, with 14 bases between them. The CDR3 DNA reads TGTGCCAGCAGCCAAGCTGCGGGGCCTCCGGGCTACACCTTC. Protein sequence: CASSQAAGPPGYTF.

This clone has a handful of counts. The J gene is TRBJ1-1, the V gene TRBV6-5, with a possible D match to TRBD1 (6 bases). This CDR3 region has 14 residues. V lost 6 bases, J lost 0 bases, and 11 bases lay in between. Germline CDR1 is MNHEY and CDR2 is SVGAGI. In DNA form, the CDR3 reads TGTGCCAGCAGGAGGGGGGGAATGAACACTGAAGCTTTCTTT. Translated, it gives CASRRGGMNTEAFF.

V is TRBV3-1 (or the pseudogene TRBV3-2) and J is TRBJ1-4, with 7 bases that match TRBD1. Trimming cost V 4 bases and J 2 bases; bases outside gene matches: 7. The CDR3 consists of 16 residues. Germline V gene lookup returns CDR1 LGHDT and CDR2 YNNKEL (reference sequence). CDR3 DNA: TGTGCCAGCAGCCGACCCACAGGGGTGACTAATGAAAAACTGTTTTTT. Amino acid sequence: CASSRPTGVTNEKLFF.

The rearrangement joins TRBV3-1 (or the pseudogene TRBV3-2) to TRBJ1-2; no firm D call. CDR3 length: 14 residues. Germline V gene data show CDR1 as LGHDT and CDR2 as YNNKEL (reference sequence). The ends were cut back, 7 bases at V and 8 bases at J, with 20 bases in the middle. The CDR3 protein is CASTRAPIGGGYTF. The DNA of the CDR3 is TGTGCCAGCACCCGCGCCCCTATCGGCGGGGGCTACACCTTC.

The V call is TRBV2, the J call TRBJ1-1; no firm D call. The germline CDR1 and CDR2 sequences are SNHLY and FYNNEI. There are 14 residues in the CDR3. V dropped 5 bases and J dropped 1 base, with 11 bases sitting between them. The CDR3 reads CASSMSVSNTEAFF. The CDR3 coding sequence is TGTGCCAGCAGTATGTCAGTTTCGAACACTGAAGCTTTCTTT.

This chain links TRBV6-5 with TRBJ1-5; no firm D call. The CDR3 is 14 residues long. Trimming took 5 bases from V and 0 from J, leaving 8 bases between them. In germline, CDR1 is MNHEY, CDR2 SVGAGI. The CDR3 nucleotides are TGTGCCAGCAGTCCAGCTTATAGCAATCAGCCCCAGCATTTT. It codes for CASSPAYSNQPQHF.

V gene TRBV6-6 combines with J gene TRBJ1-4; a weak D match, TRBD1 (6 bases). V lost 0 bases, J lost 8 bases, and 13 bases lay in between. The CDR3 sequence is 15 residues long. Germline loops: CDR1 MNHNY, CDR2 SVGAGI (reference sequence). The CDR3 loop reads CASSYSTVGGEKLFF. CDR3 coding DNA: TGTGCCAGCAGTTACTCGACGGTGGGGGGCGAAAAACTGTTTTTT.

This clone has just one count. The V and J genes are TRBV18 and TRBJ2-2; D is ambiguous. CDR1 and CDR2 from the germline V gene are KGHSH and LQKENI. V lost 1 base and J lost 6, with 6 bases in between. This CDR3 is built from 13 residues. The CDR3, as DNA: TGTGCCAGCTCACCACAGGGCCCCGGGGAGCTGTTTTTT. This gives the protein CASSPQGPGELFF.

V and J are TRBV6-1 and TRBJ2-3, with 8 bases identical to TRBD2. With V trimmed by 3 bases and J by 5 bases, 13 bases remained unmatched. This CDR3 has 17 residues. Germline V CDR1 and CDR2: MNHNS, SASEGT. The CDR3 loop reads CASSDQSWRGAGDTQYF. The CDR3 nucleotides read TGTGCCAGCAGTGATCAGTCCTGGCGGGGGGCGGGAGATACGCAGTATTTT.

This clone was detected only a few times. The rearrangement uses TRBV30 and TRBJ1-2, with D hard to call. The V end was cut by 0 bases, the J end by 0 bases, with 14 bases between. There are 16 residues in the CDR3. Germline assignment: CDR1 GTSNPN and CDR2 SVGIG (reference sequence). The DNA of the CDR3 is TGTGCCTGGAGTGTAAGTCCGATAGAAACTAACTATGGCTACACCTTC. It is translated as CAWSVSPIETNYGYTF.

This clone appeared once. The rearrangement uses TRBV12-5 and TRBJ2-7, with TRBD1 as a possible D gene (6 bases). The germline V and J ends were trimmed by 5 bases and 3 bases, with 14 bases remaining between them. CDR3 length: 14 amino acids. CDR1 is LGHNT and CDR2 is FRNRAP in the germline V gene. The CDR3 sequence: CASGRRDIRYEQYV. The CDR3 coding sequence is TGTGCTAGTGGTCGCCGGGACATCCGCTACGAGCAGTACGTC.

This sequence joins TRBV6-2 or TRBV6-3 and TRBJ2-7; weak D call: TRBD1 (5 bases). V lost 6 bases and J lost 2, with 11 bases in between. Germline V gene lookup returns CDR1 MNHEY and CDR2 SVGEGT. CDR3 size: 13 residues. This CDR3 reads CASSRGQPYEQYV. The CDR3 DNA is TGTGCCAGCAGCCGTGGACAACCCTACGAGCAGTACGTC.

The rearrangement uses TRBV27 and TRBJ1-1; 9 nucleotides align to TRBD1. Germline V gene data show CDR1 as MNHEY and CDR2 as SMNVEV (reference sequence). Unmatched junction bases numbered 10, after V lost 5 bases and J lost 0 bases. This CDR3 is 17 amino acids long. CDR3 sequence (DNA): TGTGCCAGCAGTACCTCGGACAGGGGTGAGATGAACACTGAAGCTTTCTTT. Amino acid sequence: CASSTSDRGEMNTEAFF.

The rearrangement links TRBV18 to TRBJ2-7, with a tentative D call TRBD1 (5 bases). V lost 5 bases and J 4 bases, leaving 9 bases between the germline ends. Germline values: CDR1 KGHSH, CDR2 LQKENI. This CDR3 has 12 amino acids. DNA of the CDR3: TGTGCCAGCTCAAAGGACAAATACGAGCAGTACGTC. It translates to CASSKDKYEQYV.

The chain carries TRBV4-3 and TRBJ2-3, with 8 bases fitting TRBD1. Germline CDR1 reads LGHNA; CDR2 reads YSLEER. CDR3 length: 17 residues. Germline trimming cut 5 bases from V and 1 base from J; bases unmatched to any gene: 11. DNA for the CDR3: TGCGCCAGCAGCTCCCAACCCCCGGGACAGGGCACAGATACGCAGTATTTT. Its translation is CASSSQPPGQGTDTQYF.

V is TRBV18 and J is TRBJ2-3; D call uncertain. Germline values: CDR1 KGHSH, CDR2 LQKENI. Trimming cost V 3 bases and J 0 bases, with 10 bases left between them. The CDR3 has 15 residues. The CDR3 spells CASSPPRRSTDTQYF. CDR3 in DNA: TGTGCCAGCTCACCGCCGAGGAGAAGCACAGATACGCAGTATTTT.

V gene TRBV5-1 combines with J gene TRBJ1-2; D ambiguous. Trimming removed 1 base at V and 4 bases at J, with 14 bases between. The germline V gene has CDR1 SGHRS and CDR2 YFSETQ. The CDR3 extends over 15 amino acids. The DNA of the CDR3 is TGCGCCAGCAGCTTGTCGCCTGTCGTGCCCTATGGCTACACCTTC. This gives the protein CASSLSPVVPYGYTF.

The chain is built from TRBV7-8 and TRBJ1-3, with a weak D call TRBD1 (5 bases). This CDR3 has 16 residues. The V end lost 1 base, the J end lost 0 bases, and 10 bases lay between the germline ends. CDR1 is SGHVS, CDR2 FQNEAQ, per germline. The CDR3: CASSLVGASSGNTIYF. In DNA form, the CDR3 reads TGTGCCAGCAGCTTAGTTGGGGCGAGCTCTGGAAACACCATATATTTT.

This sequence joins TRBV30 and TRBJ2-1; no definite D call. The CDR3 length is 12 residues. V lost 6 bases to trimming and J lost 2 bases, with 8 bases between them. CDR1 and CDR2 (germline): GTSNPN, SVGIG (reference sequence). The CDR3 DNA follows: TGTGCCTGCTCTGGCCCCTACAATGAGCAGTTCTTC. Translation: CACSGPYNEQFF. Full variable domain (outside the CDR3, taken from reference TRBV30 and TRBJ2-1): SQTIHQWPATLVQPVGSPLSLECTVEGTSNPNLYWYRQAAGRGLQLLFYSVGIGQISSEVPQNLSASRPQDRQFILSSKKLLLSDSGFYLCACSGPYNEQFFGPGTRLTVL.

This clone occurred once. The CDR3 bases are TGCGCCAGCAGCCAAGATCTCACAGGGAACGATGGCTACACCTTC. This translates into CASSQDLTGNDGYTF. V is TRBV4-1 and J is TRBJ1-2; D may be TRBD1 (6 bases). This CDR3 region has 15 residues. The V gene lost 0 bases and the J gene lost 6 bases, with 14 bases spanning the gap. The germline CDR1 and CDR2 sequences are MGHRA and YSYEKL.

J is TRBJ1-5 and V is TRBV18; 8 bases fit TRBD1. The trim removed 0 bases at V and 2 bases at J, leaving 0 bases unmatched. Germline loops: CDR1 KGHSH, CDR2 LQKENI. The CDR3 contains 15 residues. The DNA of the CDR3 is TGTGCCAGCTCACCACCGGACAGGGGCAATCAGCCCCAGCATTTT. It codes for CASSPPDRGNQPQHF.

V and J are TRBV12-3 or TRBV12-4 and TRBJ2-3; D is uncertain. This CDR3 has 13 amino acids. V lost 4 bases and J lost 6, with 11 bases in between. The CDR3 protein is CASSWIRGDTQYF. The DNA of the CDR3 is TGTGCCAGCAGTTGGATCCGCGGCGATACGCAGTATTTT.

This chain links TRBV5-1 with TRBJ2-3; TRBD1 might be the D (6 bases). Trimming took 2 bases from V and 6 from J, leaving 13 bases between them. The CDR3 covers 14 residues. Germline V gene lookup returns CDR1 SGHRS and CDR2 YFSETQ. CDR3 protein: CASSLSGADDTQYF. Written as DNA, the CDR3 is TGCGCCAGCAGCTTATCAGGGGCTGACGATACGCAGTATTTT.

The chain has TRBV12-3 or TRBV12-4 and TRBJ1-4; D gene uncertain. This CDR3 has 13 amino acids. Trimming pared 5 bases from V and 3 bases from J, leaving 7 bases between. CDR3 in DNA: TGTGCCAGCAGTGGGATGGCTAATGAAAAACTGTTTTTT. It yields the protein CASSGMANEKLFF.